This record looks at one TCR beta chain sequence and its context. Which antigen it targets is not known. No base qualities exist here, and no much larger clone lies one base off it. V and J are truncated by 3 bases and 6 bases respectively, leaving an intervening sequence of 12 bases. The germline V gene encodes CDR1 LGHDT and CDR2 YNNKEL (reference sequence). The cysteine opens and the phenylalanine closes a CDR3 of 13 amino acids. Only CDR3 DNA is held: 39 bases, read in frame from base 1. The data belong to a study of post-analysis software for immune sequencing data (dated by TCRdb to the mid-2010s). Background on the whole study: Recorded disease courses included relapsing-remitting, secondary progressive and progressive-relapsing multiple sclerosis, with some patients lacking subtype annotation. Patient repertoires were compared against ten to twelve previously published healthy control repertoires from donors aged roughly 6 to 28 years. A subset of samples was prepared in parallel using single-end sample barcoding, then pooled and co-amplified after Illumina adapter ligation.

The library was generated by PCR. Sequencer: Illumina HiSeq 2500. To reduce PCR and sequencing biases, unique molecular identifiers were incorporated into the TCR beta cDNA libraries. Every 1 to 10 million input T cells yielded roughly 500,000 cDNA molecules, meaning each molecule approximated one T cell. Patient libraries were prepared and sequenced with the same protocol used for the earlier healthy control dataset. Within a given batch, samples were prepared together, multiplexed and sequenced on the same HiSeq lane. The authors' analysis ran thus. MIGEC was used to process the raw barcoded reads, and molecular identifier groups with only a single read were discarded before consensus assembly and CDR3 extraction. Clonotype tables were post-analysed with VDJtools, and diversity was normalized by down-sampling all datasets to the smallest sample size. In repertoire overlap clustering, CDR3 amino acid sequences, but not nucleotide sequences, were matched to correct batch-related cross-sample contamination. The public reads were reprocessed in TCRdb via fastp at Q25 and MiXCR, keeping in-frame beta chains. Merged by CDR3 protein, the rows form single entries marked with the most common genes and DNA. The V and J calls were determined by TCRdb, not by the authors. This sample comprises a few hundred thousand distinct CDR3 sequences, 45% of them detected only once. Together, the top ten hold roughly an eighth of the sample.

To demonstrate the VDJtools post-analysis software, the study profiled TCR beta repertoires from the peripheral blood of about a dozen young patients with multiple sclerosis. Multiple sclerosis patients were children and adolescents aged roughly 6 to 17 years. Broader findings and caveats from the paper: Strong co-clustering of samples prepared in the same batch was shown by direct clustering with F measure, prompting a batch-effect correction. Several TRBV segments, including TRBV5-6, TRBV5-1 and TRBV20-1, were significantly more frequent in patients than controls. Compared with controls, multiple sclerosis patients had significantly lower normalized Chao1 diversity, a finding suggesting substantial peripheral T-cell clonal expansion. The multiple sclerosis patient group was slightly younger than the control group.

The receptor comes from a girl between 5 and 17 years old with multiple sclerosis. The sequencing input was blood. The chain couples TRBV3-1 to TRBJ2-7; the D gene is possibly TRBD2, with 5 bases matching. This receptor has the CDR3 CASSQGRGVEQYF. The base sequence is TGTGCCAGCAGCCAGGGTCGGGGAGTCGAGCAGTACTTC.